The next 7 T cell receptor beta chains were all read from a single sample in a study of blood T cell repertoires in COVID-19. Clones were read by immunoSEQ multiplex PCR, and TCRdb kept only the in-frame ones, dropping some. The table has roughly 200,000 clones, approximately 78% seen once. Input material: peripheral blood. The receptor source for this set is a woman older than 75 with COVID-19, enrolled during active disease.

The chain is built from TRBV7-9 and TRBJ1-1; 10 bases match TRBD1. The CDR3 loop spans 15 amino acids. The V gene end was trimmed by 5 bases and the J gene end by 4 bases; junction bases not matched to a gene: 7. In germline, CDR1 is SEHNR, CDR2 FQNEAQ (reference sequence). The CDR3, as DNA: TGTGCCAGCAGCCCCCGACAGGGGGCGGGCACTGAAGCTTTCTTT. Its protein product is CASSPRQGAGTEAFF.

The chain links TRBV7-8 to TRBJ1-5; 9 nucleotides agree with TRBD1. Germline V gene data show CDR1 as SGHVS and CDR2 as FQNEAQ. J gave up 3 bases and V 0 bases, and 12 bases lay outside the gene matches. The CDR3 has 19 amino acids. The CDR3 sequence is CASSLAGHWTGEDNQPQHF. The CDR3 DNA reads as TGTGCCAGCAGCTTAGCGGGCCATTGGACAGGGGAGGACAATCAGCCCCAGCATTTT.

The chain recombines TRBV7-9 with TRBJ2-1; TRBD2 is a possible D gene (5 bases). The CDR3 has 15 residues. V lost 2 bases, J lost 6 bases, and 14 bases lay in between. The germline V gene encodes CDR1 SEHNR and CDR2 FQNEAQ (reference sequence). CDR3 in DNA: TGTGCCAGCAGCTTAAGGGATAGCGAAGTCAATGAGCAGTTCTTC. It encodes CASSLRDSEVNEQFF. The variable domain in full, completed from reference TRBV7-9 and TRBJ2-1, reads DTGVSQNPRHKITKRGQNVTFRCDPISEHNRLYWYRQTLGQGPEFLTYFQNEAQLEKSRLLSDRFSAERPKGSFSTLEIQRTEQGDSAMYLCASSLRDSEVNEQFFGPGTRLTVL.

This chain links TRBV7-6 with TRBJ1-2; 7 nucleotides align to TRBD1. Per germline, CDR1 SGHVS and CDR2 FNYEAQ. The CDR3 totals 16 residues. V lost 5 bases and J lost 6; bases outside the gene matches: 15. Written as DNA, the CDR3 is TGTGCCAGCAGCCGTACCCCAGGGACAGCTTTAAATGGCTACACCTTC. The encoded protein is CASSRTPGTALNGYTF.

The chain employs TRBV5-8 and TRBJ1-2, with D hard to call. Trimming took off 2 bases at V and 7 bases at J, with 18 bases between the two ends. Germline CDR1 reads SGHTS; CDR2 reads YDEGEE. This CDR3 has 15 residues. CDR3 region: CASSFDWEGGLGYTF. CDR3 DNA: TGTGCCAGCAGCTTCGACTGGGAGGGTGGTCTTGGCTACACCTTC.

The chain carries TRBV19 and TRBJ2-7, with TRBD2 matching 11 bases. The ends lost 5 bases at V and 3 bases at J; junction bases unmatched: 6. The CDR3 runs 15 residues. The V gene's germline CDR1 is LNHDA and CDR2 SQIVND (reference sequence). The CDR3 coding sequence is TGTGCCAGTAGTGCGGGACTAGCGGAGTTCTACGAGCAGTACTTC. Translated: CASSAGLAEFYEQYF. Full variable domain (rest looked up from reference TRBV19 and TRBJ2-7): DGGITQSPKYLFRKEGQNVTLSCEQNLNHDAMYWYRQDPGQGLRLIYYSQIVNDFQKGDIAEGYSVSREKKESFPLTVTSAQKNPTAFYLCASSAGLAEFYEQYFGPGTRLTVT.

The rearrangement links TRBV6-5 to TRBJ1-4; D is undetermined. This CDR3 has 16 residues. Germline V gene lookup returns CDR1 MNHEY and CDR2 SVGAGI. V was trimmed by 2 bases and J by 4 bases, leaving 14 bases between them. Here the CDR3 reads CASSYTRPNSNEKLFF. In DNA form, the CDR3 reads TGTGCCAGCAGTTACACGCGCCCGAACAGTAATGAAAAACTGTTTTTT.